This TCR beta chain stems from a study of control samples from healthy donors and cancer patients. With V trimmed by 5 bases and J by 6 bases, 6 bases remained unmatched. There are 14 residues in the CDR3. Germline-derived CDR1 and CDR2 are ENHRY and SYGVKD. Repertoires were generated with immunoSEQ multiplex PCR, while TCRdb's copy carries only in-frame clones and drops some. The sample shows about 160,000 clones, 94% of them seen only once. This chain connects TRBV10-3 to TRBJ1-2; 10 nucleotides align to TRBD1. The sequenced sample consisted of blood. This TCR was sampled from a woman aged 40 to 55 in good health. The CDR3 DNA follows: TGTGCCATCAGTTCGGGTGGGACAGGGGATGGCTACACCTTC. Residues: CAISSGGTGDGYTF.